This TCR beta chain was recorded in a study of cytomegalovirus exposure and HLA in healthy donors. This CDR3 region has 16 residues. CDR1 and CDR2 from the germline V gene are LNHNV and YYDKDF (reference sequence). V was clipped by 0 bases and J by 6 bases; unmatched bases: 8. Amplification used 60 Vbeta primers and 13 Jbeta primers. Data came from immunoSEQ multiplex PCR; TCRdb stores just in-frame clones and leaves some out. Of roughly 150,000 clones listed, about 70% are singletons. The chain employs TRBV15 and TRBJ2-3; 8 nucleotides agree with TRBD2. The receptor was isolated from a woman between 55 and 75 years old in good health and CMV-seropositive. The sequencing input was PBMCs. The CDR3 reads CATSRDLPGGPDTQYF. The DNA of the CDR3 is TGTGCCACCAGCAGAGATTTGCCGGGAGGGCCCGATACGCAGTATTTT.